This T cell receptor beta chain appears in the sequencing data of a study of blood T cell repertoires in COVID-19. Background on the study: T cells, B-cell-depleted T cells, or PBMCs provided the cDNA or gDNA that served as material.

V trimming: 0 bases; J trimming: 3 bases; junction bases outside the gene matches: 2. Germline V gene data show CDR1 as LGHNA and CDR2 as YNFKEQ. The CDR3 is 15 residues long. In the source study's methods: Estimated nucleated cell counts came from reference gene primer amplification. The table came from immunoSEQ multiplex PCR; TCRdb's copy has only in-frame clones and leaves some out. V, J and clone size are taken as reported in that table, and D and trimming were inferred from the DNA itself. The sample includes just over 60,000 clones, 70% to 80% seen only once; the top ten take roughly 18%. The receptor was derived from a man aged 60-69 years with acute or convalescent COVID-19. V usage is TRBV4-2 and J usage is TRBJ2-5; 9 positions match TRBD1. Input material: peripheral blood. CDR3 loop: CASSQEGTGKETQYF. As DNA, the CDR3 is TGTGCCAGCAGCCAAGAGGGGACAGGGAAAGAGACCCAGTACTTC.